This T cell receptor (beta chain) comes out of a study of cytomegalovirus exposure and HLA in healthy donors. Use of 60 Vbeta and 13 Jbeta primers characterized the PCR. Only in-frame clones appear in the TCRdb table, and some are missing; sequencing was by immunoSEQ multiplex PCR. Among 65,000 to 85,000 clones, more than 80% were seen once, and the ten largest hold 2%. V lost 1 base, J lost 7 bases, and 6 bases lay in between. Germline-derived CDR1 and CDR2 are SGHAT and FQNNGV. This CDR3 contains 12 residues. The rearrangement joins TRBV11-2 to TRBJ2-3; D not resolved. Sequenced material: PBMCs. The receptor was derived from a woman in her twenties or thirties in good health and CMV-seronegative. The CDR3 reads CASSLARNTQYF. CDR3 bases: TGTGCCAGCAGCTTAGCTAGGAATACGCAGTATTTT.